The 7 T cell receptor beta chains reported below all come from one sample, sequenced in a study of blood T cells in healthy people across ages (dated by TCRdb to between 2014 and 2017). Library generation was performed with 5' RACE. The sequencing machine was an Illumina HiSeq 2500. A second roughly 7 to 11 cycle PCR used a sample-barcoded 5' primer and a J-beta primer mix. TCRdb applied fastp at Q25 and MiXCR to the public reads, then kept only in-frame beta chains. Each CDR3 protein gets just one entry, which takes the most common genes and DNA from the rows behind it. A total of around 870,000 distinct CDR3 sequences appear in this sample, under 30% of them only once. Of the sample, roughly 17% falls within the top ten clones. Sequences were obtained from blood. Source of these receptors: a woman older than 75 in good health.

The J gene is TRBJ1-1, the V gene TRBV6-5, with 9 bases identical to TRBD1. V shed 6 bases, J shed 10 bases, and the junction held 6 bases outside the gene matches. This CDR3 contains 12 residues. Germline V lookup: CDR1 MNHEY, CDR2 SVGAGI. CDR3 coding DNA: TGTGCCAGCAGACCAGTGACAGGGGGAGCTTTCTTT. Encoded protein: CASRPVTGGAFF.

To note about this clonotype: A far larger clone is only one base removed, so a read error is likely. The V and J genes are TRBV6-5 and TRBJ1-2, with TRBD1 matching over 9 bases. The V segment lost 6 bases and the J segment 3 bases; nucleotides outside the gene matches: 2. CDR1 and CDR2 (germline): MNHEY, SVGAGI. The CDR3 sequence is 13 residues long. CDR3 loop: CASRRDRDYGYTF. The DNA for the CDR3 is TGTGCCAGCAGGCGGGACAGGGACTATGGCTACACCTTC.

This clonotype was seen at least ten times. The chain joins TRBV6-2 or TRBV6-3 to TRBJ2-7, with 7 bases aligning to TRBD2. Germline CDR1 is MNHEY and CDR2 is SVGEGT. V dropped 2 bases and J dropped 4; count of bases not matched to a gene: 14. The CDR3 consists of 17 residues. Written as DNA, the CDR3 is TGTGCCAGCAGTTACCCTCAGCGGGGAAAAATTAATTACGAGCAGTACTTC. Translated, it gives CASSYPQRGKINYEQYF.

Ten or more counts support this clonotype. The V call is TRBV18, the J call TRBJ1-2; 7 bases align to TRBD1. The CDR3 is 13 amino acids. Looked up from germline, CDR1 is KGHSH and CDR2 is LQKENI. With V trimmed by 4 bases and J by 6 bases, 5 bases remained unmatched. In DNA form, the CDR3 reads TGTGCCAGCTCACAGGGACAGAGCAATGGCTACACCTTC. It encodes CASSQGQSNGYTF.

The chain joins TRBV7-9 to TRBJ1-6; TRBD1 agrees at 8 bases. Trimming at V came to 5 bases and at J to 7 bases, leaving 7 bases not matched to a gene. The CDR3 totals 15 residues. CDR1 and CDR2 (germline): SEHNR, FQNEAQ (reference sequence). The CDR3 is CASSTGQGWNSPLHF. The CDR3 nucleotides read TGTGCCAGCAGCACCGGACAGGGCTGGAATTCACCCCTCCACTTT.

J is TRBJ1-3 and V is TRBV12-3 or TRBV12-4, with 7 nucleotides matching TRBD1. V lost 8 bases to trimming and J lost 0 bases; unmatched junction nucleotides: 13. The CDR3 has 17 residues. The CDR3 sequence is CASDPGTAIFSGNTIYF. Here the CDR3 DNA reads TGTGCCAGCGATCCCGGGACAGCGATCTTCTCTGGAAACACCATATATTTT.

This clonotype was seen a few times. A much larger clonotype is one base distant, so this may be a read error. The CDR3 is CASRPQLRGVVGTDAQYF. CDR3 bases: TGTGCCAGCAGACCCCAACTAAGGGGGGTTGTGGGGACAGATGCGCAGTATTTT. The chain is built from TRBV12-3 or TRBV12-4 and TRBJ2-3; D is possibly TRBD1 (7 bases). CDR3 length equals 18 residues.